The T cell receptor (beta chain) under discussion was sequenced for a study of blood T cell repertoires in COVID-19 (dated by TCRdb to 2020 to 2021). Regarding the complete study: Collaborator samples came from the United States, Italy and Spain and covered acute and convalescent phases of COVID-19. A freely available public database, intended as a resource for researchers studying the immune response to SARS-CoV-2, is where the repertoires were released. The sample metadata nearly always contained a de-identified subject ID, COVID-19 status, age in years and sex. The prospective study material was composed of cDNA or gDNA derived from T cells, B-cell-depleted T cells, or PBMCs. Subjects who had been exposed to COVID-19, were actively infected with it, or had recovered from it provided the deeply sampled blood TCRbeta repertoires that made up the dataset. Where available, HLA class I and class II types were taken from metadata supplied by the sample provider and were not determined by assay-based typing. Samples were obtained from the ongoing ImmuneRACE study (first 160 participants) and from about 1,300 subjects provided by 6 global collaborators.

With respect to this clone: Its antigen is currently not known. The record has no base qualities; no much larger clone is one base away.

Overall study outcomes, separate from this receptor: The quantity of clinical and demographic metadata differed by source and by participant and was supplied without curation.

Relative to germline, V is missing 4 bases and J is missing 0 bases, with 7 bases of the junction outside any gene match. From cysteine to phenylalanine, the CDR3 is 15 amino acids long. The only DNA kept is the CDR3, 45 bases in frame from the first base. CDR1 and CDR2 are drawn from the germline V gene (reference sequence): GTSNPN, SVGIG. In the prospective study, participants were about 18 to 89 years old, resided in 20 to 30 geographic areas of the United States, and were enrolled through a virtual design. Cohort assignment in the prospective study relied on participant-reported clinical history from a screening survey and a study questionnaire. Each participant in the prospective study had whole blood, serum and a nasopharyngeal or oropharyngeal swab collected by mobile phlebotomists. Additional blood draws and questionnaires over an approximately two-month period could optionally be provided by prospective study participants. Prospective study blood samples were shipped either frozen or at room temperature before DNA extraction.

TCRbeta CDR3 regions were amplified from genomic DNA by means of the immunoSEQ Assay, a bias-controlled multiplex PCR. Regarding the original processing steps: The number of nucleated cells in each sample was estimated from the amplification of reference gene primers within the assay. Sequence reads were collapsed and filtered to measure the absolute abundance of every unique TCRbeta CDR3 rearrangement. For each sample, productive Simpson clonality was calculated as the square root of Simpson's diversity index over productive rearrangements. TCRdb limited this immuneACCESS table to in-frame rearrangements with V and J called. A share of clones is missing; checked studies link under half to unresolved V genes, and the rest is unexplained. Clonal size and the V and J genes are those of that table, whereas D and trimming came from the DNA. This sample is represented by roughly 250,000 clones; approximately 91% of them were singletons. The biggest ten clones account for 2.3% of the sample.

Sequencing was carried out using PBMCs or T cells enriched from blood (not recorded which). The clonotype comes from a woman in her thirties or forties with acute COVID-19. The sequence joins TRBV30 to TRBJ2-7; TRBD2 matches 9 bases in the middle. The CDR3 in this case is CAWTGGLASSYEQYF. The DNA sequence is TGTGCCTGGACTGGGGGACTAGCAAGCTCCTACGAGCAGTACTTC.